This passage covers 14 T cell receptor beta chains from one sample sequenced in a study of shared T cell receptors in the human thymus. Using immunoSEQ multiplex PCR, the repertoire was profiled, and TCRdb retains in-frame clones only, with some absent. The data show some 660,000 clones, with around 87% seen just once and roughly 0.0086% held by the top ten. These data were likewise used in another study, on human thymus T cells.

Sequencing was performed on thymocytes. These receptors all come from a boy in the first two years of life with a congenital heart defect.

This sequence joins TRBV14 and TRBJ2-7; TRBD1 matches at 8 bases. Germline CDR1 SGHDN, CDR2 FVKESK. V gave up 0 bases and J gave up 5 bases; unmatched junction bases: 6. The CDR3 extends over 15 amino acids. CDR3 in amino acids: CASSQEGRGHHEQYF. The CDR3 DNA follows: TGTGCCAGCAGCCAAGAGGGCAGGGGGCACCACGAGCAGTACTTC. The full variable domain, with the rest looked up from reference TRBV14 and TRBJ2-7, is EAGVTQFPSHSVIEKGQTVTLRCDPISGHDNLYWYRRVMGKEIKFLLHFVKESKQDESGMPNNRFLAERTGGTYSTLKVQPAELEDSGVYFCASSQEGRGHHEQYFGPGTRLTVT.

The chain is built from TRBV7-6 and TRBJ2-5; D is uncertain. V was shortened by 5 bases and J by 3 bases, with 7 bases between the two germline ends. This CDR3 contains 12 residues. From germline, CDR1 is SGHVS and CDR2 FNYEAQ. The CDR3 loop is CASSHLKETQYF. CDR3 in DNA: TGTGCCAGCAGCCATCTAAAAGAGACCCAGTACTTC.

This clone has a handful of counts. The rearrangement links TRBV19 to TRBJ1-4; weak D call: TRBD1 (5 bases). The germline V gene has CDR1 LNHDA and CDR2 SQIVND (reference sequence). V lost 6 bases and J 0 bases, leaving 8 bases between the germline ends. The CDR3 is 14 residues long. The CDR3 coding sequence is TGTGCCAGTAGCGGGGGAGCAACTAATGAAAAACTGTTTTTT. This gives the protein CASSGGATNEKLFF.

The chain joins TRBV4-1 to TRBJ2-2; D is perhaps TRBD2 (5 bases). The germline V gene encodes CDR1 MGHRA and CDR2 YSYEKL. V was pared by 1 base and J by 2 bases, with 11 bases between. CDR3 length: 16 amino acids. The CDR3: CASSQVIRENTGELFF. In DNA, the CDR3 is TGCGCCAGCAGCCAAGTTATACGGGAAAACACCGGGGAGCTGTTTTTT.

The rearrangement joins TRBV2 to TRBJ2-1; TRBD2 aligns across 7 bases. The V and J ends lost 6 bases and 10 bases, in that order; junction bases with no gene match: 6. This CDR3 spans 12 amino acids. CDR1 and CDR2 from the germline V gene are SNHLY and FYNNEI. CDR3 in amino acids: CASRTTSVEQFF. DNA of the CDR3: TGTGCCAGCAGAACCACTAGCGTCGAGCAGTTCTTC. Variable domain in full (rest from reference TRBV2 and TRBJ2-1): EPEVTQTPSHQVTQMGQEVILRCVPISNHLYFYWYRQILGQKVEFLVSFYNNEISEKSEIFDDQFSVERPDGSNFTLKIRSTKLEDSAMYFCASRTTSVEQFFGPGTRLTVL.

The V call is TRBV30, the J call TRBJ2-1, with TRBD1 identical over 8 bases. CDR1 GTSNPN and CDR2 SVGIG come from the germline V gene (reference sequence). V was clipped by 4 bases and J by 1 base; unmatched bases: 18. The CDR3 consists of 19 residues. Written as DNA, the CDR3 is TGTGCCTGGAAAAAACTCCGGGACAGGTCTCATGGGTCCTACAATGAGCAGTTCTTC. Translation gives CAWKKLRDRSHGSYNEQFF.

V gene TRBV5-6 combines with J gene TRBJ1-2; unclear D gene. The germline V gene has CDR1 SGHDT and CDR2 YYEEEE. Trimming cost V 0 bases and J 7 bases, with 4 bases left between them. This CDR3 is built from 11 residues. This CDR3 is CASSLGAGYTF. The CDR3 nucleotides are TGTGCCAGCAGCTTGGGGGCTGGCTACACCTTC.

The gene calls are TRBV7-6 and TRBJ2-5, with D uncertain. Between the trimmed V and J ends, which lost 5 bases and 5 bases, there was a span of 9 bases. Germline V gene lookup returns CDR1 SGHVS and CDR2 FNYEAQ. There are 12 residues in the CDR3. The CDR3 DNA is TGTGCCAGCAGCCCGCCGCGGGAGACCCAGTACTTC. Amino acids: CASSPPRETQYF.

The V call is TRBV2, the J call TRBJ2-6, with D tentatively TRBD1 (6 bases). CDR1 and CDR2 from the germline V gene are SNHLY and FYNNEI. The CDR3 extends over 16 amino acids. The V end was cut by 6 bases, the J end by 2 bases, with 14 bases between. CDR3 in amino acids: CASRDEQGTGANVLTF. CDR3 bases: TGTGCCAGCAGAGACGAACAGGGAACTGGGGCCAACGTCCTGACTTTC.

The chain is built from TRBV21-1 and TRBJ2-7; the D call TRBD2 from the table was never checked on the DNA. TRBV21-1 represents a pseudogene. The CDR3 extends over 19 amino acids. The CDR3 sequence is CASSSPGETERLSSYEQYF. The CDR3 DNA sequence: TGTGCCAGCAGCTCTCCGGGTGAGACGGAAAGATTGAGCTCCTACGAGCAGTACTTC.

Worth noting for this clone: Other DNA sequences in this specimen translate into the identical CDR3. The chain recombines TRBV18 with TRBJ2-7; D unresolved. The ends were cut back, 0 bases at V and 4 bases at J, with 10 bases in the middle. Germline assignment: CDR1 KGHSH and CDR2 LQKENI. This CDR3 contains 14 residues. The CDR3 is CASSPPSGTYEQYF. CDR3 sequence (DNA): TGTGCCAGCTCACCACCTTCGGGTACGTACGAGCAGTACTTC.

Only one count was recorded for this clone. The chain employs TRBV28 and TRBJ1-2; 7 bases are shared with TRBD1. This CDR3 is 17 amino acids long. V dropped 7 bases and J dropped 0; count of bases not matched to a gene: 14. Germline V gene lookup returns CDR1 MDHEN and CDR2 SYDVKM. The CDR3 reads CASNQPGQNHPNYGYTF. CDR3 sequence (DNA): TGTGCCAGCAACCAACCGGGACAGAACCATCCTAACTATGGCTACACCTTC.

V is TRBV15 and J is TRBJ1-4; no clear D. Germline V lookup: CDR1 LNHNV, CDR2 YYDKDF (reference sequence). This CDR3 region has 17 residues. V lost 3 bases and J lost 0, with 14 bases in between. The CDR3 DNA is TGTGCCACCAGCAGCCAATTCGGGAGTGCAACTAATGAAAAACTGTTTTTT. Residues: CATSSQFGSATNEKLFF.

This clone is a singleton in its sample. The chain is built from TRBV4-3 and TRBJ2-7, with D maybe TRBD1 (6 bases). This CDR3 spans 16 amino acids. With 0 bases removed from V and 6 bases from J, the gap between germline ends came to 18 bases. Germline V gene lookup returns CDR1 LGHNA and CDR2 YSLEER. This CDR3 is CASSQDVLTGRCEQYF. Written as DNA, the CDR3 is TGCGCCAGCAGCCAAGATGTGCTCACAGGGCGGTGCGAGCAGTACTTC.